Listed below are T cell receptor beta chains from one sample, sequenced in a study of OX40 agonist ivuxolimab in advanced cancers. Some clones are missing from TCRdb's copy, which holds only in-frame ones; the method was immunoSEQ multiplex PCR. This sample has more than 75,000 clones, with about 86% found just once. This specimen was CD4+ or CD8+ T cells sorted from blood, taken in a trial of the OX40 agonist ivuxolimab. The receptor set was obtained from an adult with an advanced solid tumor such as melanoma, head and neck, liver or kidney cancer. Each CDR3 is given with its conserved first and last residue. The D gene is left open where the match is weak. Expanded clones get a size class; other rows say once, few or many, or leave the size out.

>NA|TRBD2|TRBV30|TRBJ2-5
CAWVPKVAGEETQYF
TGTGCCTGGGTTCCCAAGGTAGCGGGAGAAGAGACCCAGTACTTC
>NA|NA|TRBV10-3|TRBJ2-1
CASMGYNEQFF
TGTGCCAGCATGGGATACAATGAGCAGTTCTTC
>NA|NA|TRBV4-1|TRBJ2-1
CASKGPADYWGRSEQFF
TGCGCCAGCAAGGGGCCAGCAGATTACTGGGGTCGGAGTGAGCAGTTCTTC
>NA|NA|TRBV12-5|TRBJ2-2
CASGLFTGELFF
TGTGCTAGTGGTTTGTTCACCGGGGAGCTGTTTTTT
>few|NA|TRBV5-4|TRBJ1-1
CASSLEMPVKTNTEAFF
TGTGCCAGCAGCTTGGAAATGCCGGTTAAGACGAACACTGAAGCTTTCTTT
>NA|TRBD2|TRBV10-3|TRBJ2-5
CAIRGLADKETQYF
TGTGCCATCCGAGGACTAGCGGATAAAGAGACCCAGTACTTC
>NA|TRBD2|TRBV27|TRBJ2-3
CASSLRVLAGISSTDTQYF
TGTGCCAGCAGTTTAAGGGTCCTAGCGGGGATCTCTAGCACAGATACGCAGTATTTT
>NA|TRBD1|TRBV2|TRBJ1-4
CASSGGTGDGKLFF
TGTGCCAGCAGTGGAGGGACAGGGGACGGAAAACTGTTTTTT
>few|NA|TRBV12-2|TRBJ1-5
CASRQGQPGQGVPYSNQPQHF
TGTGCAAGTCGCCAGGGACAACCGGGACAGGGGGTTCCTTATAGCAATCAGCCCCAGCATTTT
>NA|NA|TRBV7-6|TRBJ2-7
CASSQGGGLTYEQYF
TGTGCCAGCAGTCAGGGGGGGGGCCTCACCTACGAGCAGTACTTC
>NA|TRBD1|TRBV29-1|TRBJ2-7
CSVALLPGQGVYEQYF
TGCAGCGTTGCGCTCCTTCCGGGACAGGGGGTCTACGAGCAGTACTTC
>NA|TRBD2|TRBV9|TRBJ2-5
CASSVGLAGVETQYF
TGTGCCAGCAGCGTAGGGCTAGCGGGAGTGGAGACCCAGTACTTC
>NA|NA|TRBV4-1|TRBJ1-3
CASSQEAFGTGSGNTIYF
TGCGCCAGCAGCCAAGAGGCGTTCGGGACGGGCTCTGGAAACACCATATATTTT
>NA|NA|TRBV19|TRBJ1-2
CASRSSSGRGIYGYTF
TGTGCCAGTAGGTCCAGCAGCGGGAGGGGGATCTATGGCTACACCTTC
>NA|NA|TRBV5-4|TRBJ2-3
CASRSTDTQYF
TGTGCCAGCAGGAGCACAGATACGCAGTATTTT
>NA|TRBD1|TRBV5-1|TRBJ2-4
CASSRLGQGLSENIQYF
TGCGCCAGCAGCCGCTTGGGACAGGGGCTTTCTGAGAACATTCAGTACTTC
>few|NA|TRBV6-4|TRBJ1-1
CASSDSSVRGRTEAFF
TGTGCCAGCAGTGACTCAAGCGTGCGGGGGCGAACTGAAGCTTTCTTT
>once|NA|TRBV6-5|TRBJ2-7
CASRRREGTYEQYF
TGTGCCAGCAGGAGGAGGGAAGGAACCTACGAGCAGTACTTC
>NA|TRBD2|TRBV19|TRBJ2-2
CASSPGTSLTGELFF
TGTGCCAGTAGCCCCGGGACTAGCCTTACCGGGGAGCTGTTTTTT
>few|TRBD1|TRBV19|TRBJ1-6
CASSIGDRKSPLHF
TGTGCCAGTAGTATCGGGGACAGGAAATCACCCCTCCACTTT
>NA|TRBD1|TRBV5-4|TRBJ1-2
CASSMAGEGANYGYTF
TGTGCCAGCAGCATGGCGGGTGAGGGGGCGAACTATGGCTACACCTTC
>NA|NA|TRBV2|TRBJ1-4
CASSKPGAYNEKLFF
TGTGCCAGCAGTAAACCGGGAGCGTACAATGAAAAACTGTTTTTT
>NA|TRBD2|TRBV7-2|TRBJ2-7
CASSPGLAGYEQYF
TGTGCCAGCAGCCCGGGACTAGCGGGTTACGAGCAGTACTTC
>NA|TRBD2|TRBV7-2|TRBJ2-3
CASSYFLAGGQGDTQYF
TGTGCCAGCAGCTACTTCCTAGCGGGAGGTCAGGGAGATACGCAGTATTTT
>NA|NA|TRBV28|TRBJ1-1
CASSLFQGPTEAFF
TGTGCCAGCAGTTTATTTCAGGGGCCCACTGAAGCTTTCTTT
>NA|NA|TRBV7-2|TRBJ1-5
CASSLKSSNSNQPQHF
TGTGCCAGCAGCTTAAAGTCAAGTAATAGCAATCAGCCCCAGCATTTT